This T cell receptor (beta chain) was documented in a study of blood T cell repertoires in COVID-19. Profiled with immunoSEQ multiplex PCR; TCRdb holds only in-frame clones, not every one. The sample shows under 300,000 clones, almost 85% of them seen only once. The study assigned cohorts using participant-reported clinical history. This clone has ten or more counts. Germline-derived CDR1 and CDR2 are MNHEY and SMNVEV (reference sequence). Between the trimmed V and J ends, which lost 0 bases and 9 bases, there was a span of 15 bases. This CDR3 has 15 residues. The chain combines TRBV27 with TRBJ1-5, with a tentative D call TRBD1 (5 bases). The receptor comes from a man aged 40-50 years who had recovered from COVID-19. Sequences were obtained from PBMCs or T cells enriched from blood (not recorded which). CDR3 in amino acids: CASSLSWQGERPQHF. CDR3 coding DNA: TGTGCCAGCAGTTTATCGTGGCAGGGTGAACGGCCCCAGCATTTT.